The T cell receptor (beta chain) under discussion was sequenced for a study of blood T cell repertoires in COVID-19. Background on the study: Donors in the United States, Italy and Spain gave samples during acute or convalescent COVID-19. Sources were T cells, B-cell-depleted T cells, or PBMCs; the material itself was cDNA or gDNA.

Per germline, CDR1 LGHDT and CDR2 YNNKEL (reference sequence). This CDR3 comprises 12 residues. V lost 0 bases to trimming and J lost 9 bases, with 8 bases between them. This clone was seen a handful of times. Original handling: Reference gene primer amplification yielded estimated nucleated cell counts. Here immunoSEQ multiplex PCR was the method, and the copy in TCRdb shows in-frame clones only, minus some. V and J calls and clone size come straight from that table; D and trimming were deduced from the DNA. This table has about half a million clones, roughly 88% appearing once. V usage is TRBV3-1 (or the pseudogene TRBV3-2) and J usage is TRBJ1-2, with D hard to call. The receptor was derived from a human donor in a cohort sampled during active COVID-19. Source material: peripheral blood. In DNA, the CDR3 is TGTGCCAGCAGCCAAGAGGGCTTGAGCTACACCTTC. Protein: CASSQEGLSYTF.